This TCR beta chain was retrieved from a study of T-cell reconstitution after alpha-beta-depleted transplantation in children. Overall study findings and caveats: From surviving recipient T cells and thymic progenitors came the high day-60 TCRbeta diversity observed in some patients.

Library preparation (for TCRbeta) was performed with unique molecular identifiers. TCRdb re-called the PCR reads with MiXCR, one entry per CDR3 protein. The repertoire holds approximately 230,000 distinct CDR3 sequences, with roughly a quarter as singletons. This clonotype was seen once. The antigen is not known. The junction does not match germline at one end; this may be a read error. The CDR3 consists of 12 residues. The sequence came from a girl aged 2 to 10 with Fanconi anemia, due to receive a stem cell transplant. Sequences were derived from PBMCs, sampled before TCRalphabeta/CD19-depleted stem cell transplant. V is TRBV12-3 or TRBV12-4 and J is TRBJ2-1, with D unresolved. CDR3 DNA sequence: TGTGCCAGCACTATTCCTTACAATGAGGAGTTCTTC. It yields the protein CASTIPYNEEFF.